These T cell receptor beta chains were read from a single sample in a study of cytomegalovirus exposure and HLA in healthy donors. Sequenced by immunoSEQ multiplex PCR; TCRdb stores in-frame clones only, minus some. The table has roughly 73,000 clones, about 80% seen once. The sequenced sample was PBMCs. The receptors shown here come from a man aged 40-55 years in good health and CMV-seronegative. Each CDR3 is given with its conserved first and last residue. A D gene is named only where the DNA matches it firmly. Size is stated for part of the rows, as once, few or many counts, or as a class when the clone is expanded.

j_call clone_size d_call v_call cdr3_nt cdr3_aa
TRBJ2-2 . TRBD1 TRBV28 TGTGCCAGCAACCCAGCCGGGACAGCGAACACCGGGGAGCTGTTTTTT CASNPAGTANTGELFF
TRBJ1-5 . . TRBV18 TGTGCCAGCTCACCAGGGGGGGTTAGCAATCAGCCCCAGCATTTT CASSPGGVSNQPQHF
TRBJ1-3 . TRBD1 TRBV10-3 TGTGCCATCAGTTCGGACAGGGGGCCTGGAAACACCATATATTTT CAISSDRGPGNTIYF
TRBJ1-4 . . TRBV7-3 TGTGCCAGCAGCTTACGGTCTACTAATGAAAAACTGTTTTTT CASSLRSTNEKLFF
TRBJ1-1 . . TRBV4-1 TGCGCCAGCAGCCAAGATTTATTTGGGGCAGGGAAGAACACTGAAGCTTTCTTT CASSQDLFGAGKNTEAFF
TRBJ2-1 . . TRBV4-1 TGCGCCAGCAGCCAAGAGGGCAGGCTCTCCTACAATGAGCAGTTCTTC CASSQEGRLSYNEQFF
TRBJ2-3 . . TRBV5-1 TGCGCCAGCAAGGCCGTAGAGGCGCTAAAGATCACAGATACGCAGTATTTT CASKAVEALKITDTQYF
TRBJ1-2 . . TRBV25-1 TGTGCCAGCAGTGATTGGGGCCTCATCTATGGCTACACCTTC CASSDWGLIYGYTF
TRBJ2-5 . TRBD1 TRBV7-9 TGTGCCAGCAGCAAACCGGGACAGGGGGGGCAAGAGACCCAGTACTTC CASSKPGQGGQETQYF
TRBJ1-2 . . TRBV6-1 TGTGCCAGCAGTACGGGATTCTATGGCTACACCTTC CASSTGFYGYTF
TRBJ1-4 . . TRBV5-5 TGTGCCAGCAGCAAAAGGGTAGGGGGTGAAAAACTGTTTTTT CASSKRVGGEKLFF
TRBJ2-5 . . TRBV7-2 TGTGCCAGCAGCCCGCAGACAGGTGGCGAGACCCAGTACTTC CASSPQTGGETQYF
TRBJ2-7 . . TRBV10-3 TGTGCCATCAGACCAGAGACTCCGGGAAGGGCCTTAGAATTC CAIRPETPGRALEF
TRBJ1-2 . TRBD1 TRBV29-1 TGCAGCGCCTCTACGACAGGGGATGGCTACACCTTC CSASTTGDGYTF
TRBJ2-7 few . TRBV19 TGTGCCAGTAGTATGAACGGAGTCTACGAGCAGTACTTC CASSMNGVYEQYF
TRBJ1-1 . . TRBV5-4 TGTGCCAGCAGCTTGGTCTCGACACCCACTGAAGCTTTCTTT CASSLVSTPTEAFF
TRBJ2-3 . TRBD2 TRBV29-1 TGCAGCGCTGAAAGTCCCGGACTAGCGGGGCACATAGATACGCAGTATTTT CSAESPGLAGHIDTQYF
TRBJ2-7 few TRBD2 TRBV6-6 TGTGCCTGCCAGACTAGCGATAGCTACGAGCAGTACTTC CACQTSDSYEQYF
TRBJ1-1 . TRBD1 TRBV11-3 TGTGCCAGCAGCCAGGGACAGCGGAACACTGAAGCTTTCTTT CASSQGQRNTEAFF
TRBJ2-7 few . TRBV21-1 TGTGCCAGCAGCAAAGAGGGGGGACAGATTTCCTACGAGCAGTACTTC CASSKEGGQISYEQYF
TRBJ1-3 . . TRBV30 TGTGCCTGGGCGGGACTCACTTATACTGGAAACACCATATATTTT CAWAGLTYTGNTIYF
TRBJ1-1 . . TRBV10-2 TGCGCCAGCAGTGAGTCTCGGGGCAGGGGGAACACTGAAGCTTTCTTT CASSESRGRGNTEAFF
TRBJ2-5 . . TRBV4-1 TGCGCCAGCAGCCAAGAAAGGATCGGGGTCCCAGAGACCCAGTACTTC CASSQERIGVPETQYF
TRBJ2-1 . TRBD2 TRBV9 TGTGCCAGCAGCAATCTAGCGGGGGAAGAGGAAAATGAGCAGTTCTTC CASSNLAGEEENEQFF
TRBJ2-5 . . TRBV5-1 TGCGCCAGCAGTATCGCCGGAGTTGAGACCCAGTACTTC CASSIAGVETQYF
TRBJ2-5 . TRBD2 TRBV7-2 TGTGCCAGCAGCTTAATACTAGCGTTTTTGGAGACCCAGTACTTC CASSLILAFLETQYF
TRBJ2-5 . . TRBV5-6 TGTGCCAGCAGCTTGGCCCGTCAAGAGACCCAGTACTTC CASSLARQETQYF
TRBJ2-6 . . TRBV7-6 TGTGCCAGCAGCCCCCAATCTGGGGCCAACGTCCTGACTTTC CASSPQSGANVLTF
TRBJ1-5 . . TRBV6-5 TGTGCCAGCAGAAAGGGACTGAGCAATCAGCCCCAGCATTTT CASRKGLSNQPQHF
TRBJ1-1 . . TRBV5-6 TGTGCCAGCAGCAGGAGAAGAGGGAACACTGAAGCTTTCTTT CASSRRRGNTEAFF
TRBJ1-2 . . TRBV29-1 TGCAGCGTTATTACAGGCAACTATGGCTACACCTTC CSVITGNYGYTF
TRBJ1-2 . . TRBV9 TGTGCCAGCAGCGTAGGGGCGGAGGTGTACCCCTATGGCTACACCTTC CASSVGAEVYPYGYTF
TRBJ2-1 . . TRBV30 TGTGCCTGGAGTGTCCGGCTAGCGCTTAATGAGCAGTTCTTC CAWSVRLALNEQFF
TRBJ2-1 . TRBD2 TRBV5-4 TGTGCCAGCAGTTCTAGCGGGGCCACCTACAATGAGCAGTTCTTC CASSSSGATYNEQFF
TRBJ2-5 . . TRBV11-2 TGTGCCAGCAGACGGCGGCAGGGAGAGACCCAGTACTTC CASRRRQGETQYF
TRBJ1-6 . TRBD1 TRBV10-2 TGCGCCAGCAGTGAGGAAAGGGGGCATTCACCCCTCCACTTT CASSEERGHSPLHF
TRBJ2-7 . TRBD1 TRBV5-6 TGTGCCAGCAGCGGGACAGTCCTCCCCTACGAGCAGTACTTC CASSGTVLPYEQYF
TRBJ2-1 . TRBD1 TRBV6-5 TGTGCCAGCAGTTGGACAGGGAAGTTGGGTGAGCAGTTCTTC CASSWTGKLGEQFF
TRBJ1-2 . . TRBV28 TGTGCCAGCAGTTTACCTGAAAGCGCCTCTCTAGGCTATGGCTACACCTTC CASSLPESASLGYGYTF
TRBJ2-6 few TRBD1 TRBV7-3 TGTGCCAGCAGCCCCTGGACAGGTCGCTCTGGGGCCAACGTCCTGACTTTC CASSPWTGRSGANVLTF
TRBJ1-3 . . TRBV18 TGTGCCAGCTCATCTTCCGGGGGGCGAGGAAACACCATATATTTT CASSSSGGRGNTIYF
TRBJ1-5 . . TRBV15 TGTGCCACCAGCAGAGATCGGAGGGATAATCAGCCCCAGCATTTT CATSRDRRDNQPQHF
TRBJ1-5 few TRBD1 TRBV19 TGTGCCAGTAGTATGGGACAGGGTTACAATCAGCCCCAGCATTTT CASSMGQGYNQPQHF
TRBJ2-1 . TRBD2 TRBV5-1 TGCGCCAGCAGCTTGGTCGCGGGGGGTAATCGTGAGCAGTTCTTC CASSLVAGGNREQFF
TRBJ1-1 . . TRBV11-2 TGTGCCAGCAGCCCAAATACAGGAAACACTGAAGCTTTCTTT CASSPNTGNTEAFF
TRBJ2-1 . TRBD2 TRBV11-2 TGTGCCAGCAGTTCAATTGGGGCGGGGGGAAGAAGGAATGAGCAGTTCTTC CASSSIGAGGRRNEQFF